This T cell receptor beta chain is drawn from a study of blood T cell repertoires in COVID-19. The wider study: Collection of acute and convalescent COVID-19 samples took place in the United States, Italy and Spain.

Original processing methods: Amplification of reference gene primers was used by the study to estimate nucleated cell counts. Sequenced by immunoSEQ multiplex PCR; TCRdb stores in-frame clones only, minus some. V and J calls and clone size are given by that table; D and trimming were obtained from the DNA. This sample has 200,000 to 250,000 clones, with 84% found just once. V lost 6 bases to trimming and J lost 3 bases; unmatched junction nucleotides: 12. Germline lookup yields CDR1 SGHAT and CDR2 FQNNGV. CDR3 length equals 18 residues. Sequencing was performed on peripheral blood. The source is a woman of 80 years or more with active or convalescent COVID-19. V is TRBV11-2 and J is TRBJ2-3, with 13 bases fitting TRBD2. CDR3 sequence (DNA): TGTGCCAGCAGTTCAGGACTAGCGGGAGATGGAGAGACAGATACGCAGTATTTT. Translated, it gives CASSSGLAGDGETDTQYF.